These T cell receptor beta chains were read from a single sample in a study of OX40 agonist ivuxolimab in advanced cancers. The method was immunoSEQ multiplex PCR; TCRdb's version includes in-frame clones alone and lacks a portion of them. The data contain 65,000 to 75,000 clones, 85% of them singletons. This material consisted of CD4+ or CD8+ T cells sorted from blood, taken in a trial of the OX40 agonist ivuxolimab. The origin of the receptors is an adult with an advanced solid tumor such as melanoma, head and neck, liver or kidney cancer. Each CDR3 is given with its conserved first and last residue. A D gene is named only where the DNA matches it firmly. Only part of the rows carry a size: once, few, many, or a class if the clone is expanded.

j_call	v_call	clone_size	d_call	cdr3_nt	cdr3_aa
TRBJ2-3	TRBV7-9	once	.	TGTGCCAGCAGGCCAATACGAGCCTACCAAAGAACTAGCACAGATACGCAGTATTTT	CASRPIRAYQRTSTDTQYF
TRBJ1-2	TRBV28	.	.	TGTGCCAGCAGTCCGTTTAGCGGGGGCCACCTTTATGGCTACACCTTC	CASSPFSGGHLYGYTF
TRBJ2-7	TRBV10-3	.	TRBD1	TGTGCCATCAGGACGGGACAGGGGATCTACGAGCAGTACTTC	CAIRTGQGIYEQYF
TRBJ2-5	TRBV28	.	.	TGTGCCAGCAGTCCGCAACAGGGTCCAGAGACCCAGTACTTC	CASSPQQGPETQYF
TRBJ2-1	TRBV7-6	.	TRBD2	TGTGCCAGCAGCCAGCGACTAGCGGGTTTTTCCTACAATGAGCAGTTCTTC	CASSQRLAGFSYNEQFF
TRBJ2-2	TRBV5-1	.	.	TGCGCCAGCTCCAGGGACGACGAGAACACCGGGGAGCTGTTTTTT	CASSRDDENTGELFF
TRBJ2-7	TRBV7-2	.	.	TGTGCCAGCAGCTCGCCACAGGGTTACGAGCAGTACTTC	CASSSPQGYEQYF
TRBJ1-1	TRBV5-6	.	TRBD1	TGTGCCAGCACCCTACGAGGGGGCGCCGCTGAAGCTTTCTTT	CASTLRGGAAEAFF
TRBJ2-1	TRBV9	.	.	TGTGCCAGCAGCCCAGCAGGACTGGGAAATTACAATGAGCAGTTCTTC	CASSPAGLGNYNEQFF
TRBJ1-1	TRBV5-1	.	TRBD1	TGCGCCAGCACCCGAGGGGGCATGAACACTGAAGCTTTCTTT	CASTRGGMNTEAFF
TRBJ2-4	TRBV19	few	TRBD1	TGTGCCAGTAGTATAAACAGGGGGTCAAACATTCAGTACTTC	CASSINRGSNIQYF
TRBJ1-2	TRBV19	few	.	TGTGCCAGCTACCTGGGCGGCTACACCTTC	CASYLGGYTF
TRBJ2-5	TRBV6-1	.	TRBD1	TGTGCCAGCTTCCCGGACAGGGTTGAGACCCAGTACTTC	CASFPDRVETQYF
TRBJ2-7	TRBV2	few	.	TGTGCCAGCGAGGGCAGGGGAAGCGAGCAGTACTTC	CASEGRGSEQYF
TRBJ2-4	TRBV6-1	.	.	TGTGCCAGCAGTGATGGTTCGGGGTCAGCCAAAAACATTCAGTACTTC	CASSDGSGSAKNIQYF
TRBJ2-5	TRBV12-5	once	TRBD2	TGTGCTAGTGGTTCGGGGACTAGCGGGCTCCAAGAGACCCAGTACTTC	CASGSGTSGLQETQYF
TRBJ2-1	TRBV7-2	.	TRBD2	TGTGCCAGCAGCTTAGATAGCGGGGCATACAATGAGCAGTTCTTC	CASSLDSGAYNEQFF
TRBJ1-2	TRBV19	.	TRBD1	TGTGCCAGTAGTAGCCGGGACAGGGCAAACTATGGCTACACCTTC	CASSSRDRANYGYTF
TRBJ1-1	TRBV5-1	.	.	TGCGCCAGCAGCTTGATGCAGGCCGCTGAAGCTTTCTTT	CASSLMQAAEAFF
TRBJ1-1	TRBV19	.	.	TGTGCCAGTAGTCTTAACCAGAAGAGGAACGCTGAAGCTTTCTTT	CASSLNQKRNAEAFF
TRBJ1-1	TRBV18	.	.	TGTGCCAGCTCACCTACAGCGAACACTGAAGCTTTCTTT	CASSPTANTEAFF
TRBJ1-5	TRBV7-8	.	.	TGTGCCAGCAGCTCAGGGACTGCAGGGATTAATCAGCCCCAGCATTTT	CASSSGTAGINQPQHF
TRBJ2-7	TRBV28	.	.	TGTGCCAGCAGCATATCTCTAGCTTCTGGCGAGCAGTACTTC	CASSISLASGEQYF
TRBJ1-2	TRBV5-1	.	.	TGCGCCAGCAGGGATGGGGCAGGGGCCTATGGCTACACCTTC	CASRDGAGAYGYTF
TRBJ1-2	TRBV11-2	.	TRBD1	TGTGCCAGCAGCACCCTTAGACAGGGGGCTAACTATGGCTACACCTTC	CASSTLRQGANYGYTF
TRBJ2-5	TRBV5-5	.	TRBD1	TGTGCCAGCAGCTGGGACAGTGTTGAGACCCAGTACTTC	CASSWDSVETQYF
TRBJ1-4	TRBV5-6	.	.	TGTGCCAGCAGCTTGATGAGTGGAAGGAATGAAAAACTGTTTTTT	CASSLMSGRNEKLFF
TRBJ1-6	TRBV28	.	.	TGTGCCAGCAGTTTATTAGCCAGCTCCTATAATTCACCCCTCCACTTT	CASSLLASSYNSPLHF
TRBJ1-2	TRBV5-8	.	TRBD1	TGTGCCAGCAGCTTGGCGGACAGGGGATACTATGGCTACACCTTC	CASSLADRGYYGYTF
TRBJ1-6	TRBV4-1	.	TRBD1	TGCGCCAGCAGCCAAGAGGTAACAGGGGTTTCACCCCTCCACTTT	CASSQEVTGVSPLHF
TRBJ1-1	TRBV4-1	few	.	TGCGCCATCAGAAGCGGGGGCACTGAAGCTTTCTTT	CAIRSGGTEAFF
TRBJ1-3	TRBV5-8	.	.	TGTGCCAGCAGCTCCTTTACCCGGGTCGCTGGAAACACCATATATTTT	CASSSFTRVAGNTIYF
TRBJ2-6	TRBV10-2	.	.	TGCGCCAGCAGTGATGGCTCTGGGGCCAACGTCCTGACTTTC	CASSDGSGANVLTF
TRBJ1-4	TRBV7-2	.	.	TGTGCCAGCAGCTCACAGGGCCCTGCGAATGAAAAACTGTTTTTT	CASSSQGPANEKLFF
TRBJ2-5	TRBV2	.	.	TGTGCCCTATCAGCGGCCCAGTACTTC	CALSAAQYF
TRBJ1-3	TRBV30	.	.	TGTGCCTGGGCGGACGGGATAGGGAACACCATATATTTT	CAWADGIGNTIYF
TRBJ1-5	TRBV6-1	once	.	TGTGCCAGCAGCGCAGGGAGAAGCAATCAGCCCCAGCATTTT	CASSAGRSNQPQHF
TRBJ1-6	TRBV4-1	.	.	TGCGCCAGCAGCCCCGAGTCGAGCAATTCACCCCTCCACTTT	CASSPESSNSPLHF
TRBJ1-6	TRBV10-3	.	.	TGTGCCATCAGTACGACCATAGGTAATTCACCCCTCCACTTT	CAISTTIGNSPLHF
TRBJ2-2	TRBV30	.	.	TGTGCCTGGAGCTACAGTCACGGGGAGCTGTTTTTT	CAWSYSHGELFF
TRBJ1-3	TRBV28	.	.	TGTGCCAGCAGTTCTGGAAACACCATATATTTT	CASSSGNTIYF
TRBJ2-7	TRBV4-1	.	TRBD2	TGCGCCAGCAGCCAAGAACTAGCGGGAGGGGCCTACGAGCAGTACTTC	CASSQELAGGAYEQYF
TRBJ1-6	TRBV5-4	.	.	TGTGCCAGCAGCTTGGGTGGCTCCTATAATTCACCCCTCCACTTT	CASSLGGSYNSPLHF
TRBJ1-1	TRBV9	few	TRBD1	TGTGCCAGCAGCCGTACAGGGGACACTGAAGCTTTCTTT	CASSRTGDTEAFF
TRBJ2-2	TRBV9	few	.	TGTGCCAGCAGCGCTCACAGCCCCCTGGATGCCGGGGAGCTGTTTTTT	CASSAHSPLDAGELFF
TRBJ1-6	TRBV27	.	.	TGTGCCAGCAGTCGACAGTCCAGGGGTTCACCCCTCCACTTT	CASSRQSRGSPLHF
TRBJ2-1	TRBV11-3	.	TRBD1	TGTGCCAGCAGCAGGGAGGACAGGGGGCGCAATGAGCAGTTCTTC	CASSREDRGRNEQFF
TRBJ2-6	TRBV9	.	.	TGTGCCAGCAGCCCCGCCGGGGCCAACGTCCTGACTTTC	CASSPAGANVLTF
TRBJ1-3	TRBV5-6	.	.	TGTGCCAGCCATACCCGAGTTCGGGCTGGAAACACCATATATTTT	CASHTRVRAGNTIYF
TRBJ1-2	TRBV9	once	.	TGTGCCAGCAGCGTAGGAGGGGTGGAGTATGGCTACACCTTC	CASSVGGVEYGYTF
TRBJ2-7	TRBV7-9	.	.	TGTGCCAGCAGCTTGACGAAAAGGGGGATTTCCTACGAGCAGTACTTC	CASSLTKRGISYEQYF
TRBJ2-7	TRBV5-4	.	.	TGTGCCAGCAGCTCCAATTCCGGGACAAAAGGGTACGAGCAGTACTTC	CASSSNSGTKGYEQYF
TRBJ1-6	TRBV30	.	.	TGTGCCTGGAGTGTATCGCGCAGCAGCTCCTATAATTCACCCCTCCACTTT	CAWSVSRSSSYNSPLHF
TRBJ1-2	TRBV19	.	.	TGTGCCAGTAGTATATCGGGGTCTGGCAACAGGGCTCATGGCTACACCTTC	CASSISGSGNRAHGYTF
TRBJ2-2	TRBV2	.	.	TGTGCCAGCAGTTTGGACAGGAACACCGGGGAGCTGTTTTTT	CASSLDRNTGELFF